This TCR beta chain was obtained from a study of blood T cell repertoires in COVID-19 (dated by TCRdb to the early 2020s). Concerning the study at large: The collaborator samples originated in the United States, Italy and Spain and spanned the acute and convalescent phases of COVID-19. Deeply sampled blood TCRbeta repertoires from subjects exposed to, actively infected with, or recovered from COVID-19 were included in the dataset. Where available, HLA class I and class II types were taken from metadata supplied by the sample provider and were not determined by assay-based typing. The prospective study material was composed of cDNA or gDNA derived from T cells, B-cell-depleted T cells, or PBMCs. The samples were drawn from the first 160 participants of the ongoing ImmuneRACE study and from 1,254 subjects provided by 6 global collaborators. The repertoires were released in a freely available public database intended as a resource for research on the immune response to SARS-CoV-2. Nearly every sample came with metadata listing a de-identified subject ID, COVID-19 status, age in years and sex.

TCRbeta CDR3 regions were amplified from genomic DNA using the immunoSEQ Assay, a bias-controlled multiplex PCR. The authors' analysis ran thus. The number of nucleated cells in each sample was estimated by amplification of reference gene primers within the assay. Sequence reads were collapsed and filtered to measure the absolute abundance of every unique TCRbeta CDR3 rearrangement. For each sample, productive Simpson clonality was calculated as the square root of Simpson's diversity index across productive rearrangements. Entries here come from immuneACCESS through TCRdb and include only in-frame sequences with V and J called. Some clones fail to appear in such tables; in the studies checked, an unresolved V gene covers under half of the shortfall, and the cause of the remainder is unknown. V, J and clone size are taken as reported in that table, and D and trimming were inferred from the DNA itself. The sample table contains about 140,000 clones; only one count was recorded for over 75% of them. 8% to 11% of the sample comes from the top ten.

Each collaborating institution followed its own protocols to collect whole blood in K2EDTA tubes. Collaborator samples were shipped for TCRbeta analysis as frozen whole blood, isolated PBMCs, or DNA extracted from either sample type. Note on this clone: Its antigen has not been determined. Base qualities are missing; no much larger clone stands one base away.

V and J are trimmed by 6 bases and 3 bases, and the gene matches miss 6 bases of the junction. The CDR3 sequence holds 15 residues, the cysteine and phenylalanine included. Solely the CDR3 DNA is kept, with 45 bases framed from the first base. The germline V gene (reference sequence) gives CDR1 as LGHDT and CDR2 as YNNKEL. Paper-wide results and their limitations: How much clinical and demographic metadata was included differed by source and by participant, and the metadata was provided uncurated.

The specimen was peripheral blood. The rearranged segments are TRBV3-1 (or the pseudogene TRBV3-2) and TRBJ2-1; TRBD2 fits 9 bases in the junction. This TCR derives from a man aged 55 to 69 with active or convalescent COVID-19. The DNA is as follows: TGTGCCAGCAGATATAGCGGGAGCATCTACAATGAGCAGTTCTTC. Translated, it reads CASRYSGSIYNEQFF.